The 5 T cell receptor beta chains presented below share a single source sample, sequenced in a study of blood T cell repertoires in COVID-19. Using immunoSEQ multiplex PCR, the repertoire was profiled, and TCRdb retains in-frame clones only, with some absent. This table has about 59,000 clones, over 70% appearing once. Sequencing was done on a sample of peripheral blood. The receptors shown here come from a woman aged 70-85 years with acute or convalescent COVID-19.

The V gene is TRBV10-3, the J gene TRBJ2-7; D is possibly TRBD2 (6 bases). The germline CDR1 and CDR2 sequences are ENHRY and SYGVKD. CDR3 length equals 14 residues. V dropped 10 bases and J dropped 2 bases, with 18 bases sitting between them. The DNA of the CDR3 is TGTGCCAGCTCCTCCGGGGAGGTGACCTACGAGCAGTACTTC. Translating gives CASSSGEVTYEQYF.

The CDR3 DNA reads as TGTGCCAGCAGCTTAGGGGCAGGGCTTCACTATGGCTACACCTTC. Encoded protein: CASSLGAGLHYGYTF. The chain recombines TRBV7-2 with TRBJ1-2, with D perhaps TRBD1 (5 bases). In germline, CDR1 is SGHTA, CDR2 FQGNSA. V shed 1 base and J shed 3 bases, with 12 bases lying between them. This CDR3 region has 15 residues. The variable domain in full, completed from reference TRBV7-2 and TRBJ1-2, reads GAGVSQSPSNKVTEKGKDVELRCDPISGHTALYWYRQSLGQGLEFLIYFQGNSAPDKSGLPSDRFSAERTGGSVSTLTIQRTQQEDSAVYLCASSLGAGLHYGYTFGSGTRLTVV.

The genes are TRBV28 and TRBJ1-5; the D is unclear. This CDR3 spans 12 amino acids. Per the germline V gene, CDR1 is MDHEN and CDR2 is SYDVKM. V lost 7 bases and J 0 bases, leaving 4 bases between the germline ends. CDR3 sequence reads: CASISSNQPQHF. The CDR3 bases are TGTGCCAGCATATCTAGCAATCAGCCCCAGCATTTT.

This clone came up a few times. The chain joins TRBV18 to TRBJ1-6, with TRBD1 identical over 7 bases. Germline values: CDR1 KGHSH, CDR2 LQKENI. This CDR3 region has 15 residues. After removal of 4 bases from V and 2 bases from J, the junction contained 2 bases not matched to a gene. In DNA form, the CDR3 reads TGTGCCAGCTCACGCGGGACAGCCTATAATTCACCCCTCCACTTT. It translates to CASSRGTAYNSPLHF.

The V gene is TRBV10-3, the J gene TRBJ1-6; 8 bases agree with TRBD1. Germline V gene lookup returns CDR1 ENHRY and CDR2 SYGVKD. The length of the CDR3 is 17 residues. V lost 6 bases to trimming and J lost 8 bases; unmatched junction nucleotides: 15. CDR3 loop: CAISQYRTGRDHSPLHF. The CDR3 coding sequence is TGTGCCATCAGCCAATACCGGACAGGGAGGGATCATTCACCCCTCCACTTT.